This T cell receptor (beta chain) is drawn from a study of blood T cell repertoires in COVID-19 (dated by TCRdb to 2018 to 2021). Notes on the research overall: Samples covering the acute and convalescent phases of COVID-19 were provided by collaborators in the United States, Italy and Spain. Samples came from the ongoing ImmuneRACE study (first 160 participants) plus 1,254 subjects from 6 global collaborators. A de-identified subject ID, COVID-19 status, age in years and sex were almost always included in the sample metadata. The dataset comprised deeply sampled blood TCRbeta repertoires from subjects exposed to, actively infected with, or recovered from COVID-19. The repertoires were made available in a free public database intended to serve as a resource for research on the immune response to SARS-CoV-2. Where HLA class I and class II types were available, the types were taken from metadata supplied by the sample provider, not from assay-based typing. The prospective study material was composed of cDNA or gDNA derived from T cells, B-cell-depleted T cells, or PBMCs.

The study at large found these results: The amount of clinical and demographic metadata varied by source and participant and was provided uncurated.

Each collaborating institution followed its own protocols to collect whole blood in K2EDTA tubes. For TCRbeta analysis, collaborators shipped samples in one of three forms: frozen whole blood, isolated PBMCs, or DNA extracted from either of those sample types. On this clone: Its antigen is not yet known. No per-base quality is available; no much larger clone lies one base away.

The immunoSEQ Assay, a bias-controlled multiplex PCR, was used to amplify TCRbeta CDR3 regions from genomic DNA. The paper's data handling went like this. Within the assay, amplification of reference gene primers was used to estimate how many nucleated cells each sample contained. Sequence reads were collapsed and filtered to measure the absolute abundance of every unique TCRbeta CDR3 rearrangement. For each sample, productive Simpson clonality was calculated as the square root of Simpson's diversity index across productive rearrangements. TCRdb holds this immuneACCESS table with in-frame rearrangements only. Some clones are missing; in checked studies, unresolved V genes explain under half, and the rest has no known cause. The DNA gave D and trimming, while V, J and clone size come from that table. For this sample the table gives 27,000 or so clones, of which about 90% were detected only once. Roughly 28% of the sample rests with the top ten.

CDR1 is given as SGHDT and CDR2 as YYEEEE, both from the germline V gene. Counted from cysteine to phenylalanine, this CDR3 has 15 amino acids. Only the CDR3 region is kept as DNA, spanning 45 bases read in frame from base 1. Trimming at the junction amounts to 4 bases on V and 0 bases on J, and the germline ends lie 11 bases apart. Recombination joined TRBV5-6 with TRBJ1-3; tentative D gene TRBD1, with 6 bases matching. Input material: peripheral blood. The origin of this receptor is a human donor in a cohort sampled during active COVID-19. For the CDR3, the sequence is CASSPVGGSGNTIYF. The bases read TGTGCCAGCAGCCCCGTAGGGGGCTCTGGAAACACCATATATTTT.